The rows below give T cell receptor beta chains drawn from one sample of a study of CXCR3-negative and CXCR3-positive naive CD8 T cells. After re-calling the 5' RACE reads, TCRdb lists one entry per CDR3 protein, DNA absent. The ten top clones account for approximately 0.4%, within a sample of over 95,000 distinct CDR3 sequences. The sample comprised naive CXCR3+ CD8+ T cells from blood. The receptors come from a human donor in good health. Some clones in this sample may be carry-over from other donors' samples. Both conserved end residues are part of each CDR3. Each record gives: CDR3 protein, V gene, J gene.

CDR3aa: CASSPQDPDPYEQYF
v_gene: TRBV5-5
j_gene: TRBJ2-7

CDR3aa: CASSVERGAWTQYF
v_gene: TRBV2
j_gene: TRBJ2-3

CDR3aa: CASSAQGGWSYEQYF
v_gene: TRBV7-9
j_gene: TRBJ2-7

CDR3aa: CASSQERKTVNTGELFF
v_gene: TRBV23-1
j_gene: TRBJ2-2

CDR3aa: CSVEDLGTSNEQFF
v_gene: TRBV29-1
j_gene: TRBJ2-1

CDR3aa: CASRRLTRDTGELFF
v_gene: TRBV19
j_gene: TRBJ2-2

CDR3aa: CASSRQGGGTEAFF
v_gene: TRBV19
j_gene: TRBJ1-1

CDR3aa: CSARDVEDYEQYF
v_gene: TRBV20-1
j_gene: TRBJ2-7

CDR3aa: CASSSGGGEVDNEQFF
v_gene: TRBV28
j_gene: TRBJ2-1

CDR3aa: CASSLRTGGKDTEAFF
v_gene: TRBV28
j_gene: TRBJ1-1

CDR3aa: CASSLDPWAGGMNTEAFF
v_gene: TRBV11-2
j_gene: TRBJ1-1

CDR3aa: CASSPSFPGLAGSSYNEQFF
v_gene: TRBV7-9
j_gene: TRBJ2-1

CDR3aa: CSVNAGVAYNEQFF
v_gene: TRBV29-1
j_gene: TRBJ2-1

CDR3aa: CASSISGGDSYEQYF
v_gene: TRBV19
j_gene: TRBJ2-7

CDR3aa: CASSLVINEQFF
v_gene: TRBV7-9
j_gene: TRBJ2-1

CDR3aa: CASSGRLDVETQYF
v_gene: TRBV28
j_gene: TRBJ2-5

CDR3aa: CASSAGTSGVQETQYF
v_gene: TRBV3-1
j_gene: TRBJ2-5

CDR3aa: CASSYPAGVRRDTGELFF
v_gene: TRBV6-2/TRBV6-3
j_gene: TRBJ2-2

CDR3aa: CSVVEGVMSYNEQFF
v_gene: TRBV29-1
j_gene: TRBJ2-1

CDR3aa: CSARDQNSGDSYEQYF
v_gene: TRBV20-1
j_gene: TRBJ2-7

CDR3aa: CAISIPRTGALYEQYF
v_gene: TRBV10-3
j_gene: TRBJ2-7

CDR3aa: CSARDRYYEQYF
v_gene: TRBV20-1
j_gene: TRBJ2-7

CDR3aa: CASSFLSGSYEQYF
v_gene: TRBV7-2
j_gene: TRBJ2-7

CDR3aa: CASSYYTGGARHEQFF
v_gene: TRBV6-5
j_gene: TRBJ2-1

CDR3aa: CASSLVLGYQETQYF
v_gene: TRBV11-2
j_gene: TRBJ2-5

CDR3aa: CASSLWSGMKETQYF
v_gene: TRBV12-3/TRBV12-4
j_gene: TRBJ2-5

CDR3aa: CSVFLANEQFF
v_gene: TRBV29-1
j_gene: TRBJ2-1

CDR3aa: CASSLGLADEQYF
v_gene: TRBV5-1
j_gene: TRBJ2-7

CDR3aa: CASSVWTGIRVPEAFF
v_gene: TRBV7-9
j_gene: TRBJ1-1

CDR3aa: CASSHSGRATRGQETQYF
v_gene: TRBV5-1
j_gene: TRBJ2-5

CDR3aa: CASSFSKTSSTDMQYF
v_gene: TRBV7-9
j_gene: TRBJ2-3

CDR3aa: CASSLHTSGGAYNEQFF
v_gene: TRBV5-1
j_gene: TRBJ2-1